This record looks at one T cell receptor (beta chain) sequence and its context. Time point in this sample: pre-treatment sample, taken before nivolumab and TIL therapy. Patients were adults with stage 4 NSCLC. The libraries were made with immunoSEQ v3. TCRdb keeps only in-frame clones here, not all; method: immunoSEQ multiplex PCR. The sample has some 16,000 clones; around 70% are singletons. Trimming took 5 bases from V and 6 from J; bases not matched to a gene: 6. CDR3 length: 14 amino acids. Germline V gene sequence: CDR1 SGHVS, CDR2 FNYEAQ. The entry originates in a study of TIL therapy for anti-PD-1-resistant metastatic lung cancer. About the study: Progressing patients received lymphodepletion, expanded TIL infusion and IL-2. Half of patients were current or former smokers. Median patient age was around 50, ranging about 35-80 years.

Sample: blood, taken at baseline. The chain links TRBV7-6 to TRBJ2-1; 8 bases are shared with TRBD1. The clonotype comes from a person aged 25 to 79 with non-small cell lung cancer. CDR3 nucleotide sequence: TGTGCCAGCAGCCCGAGGACAGGGTCCAATGAGCAGTTCTTC. Amino acids: CASSPRTGSNEQFF.